These 17 T cell receptor beta chains share one sample of origin, sequenced in a study of blood T cell repertoires in COVID-19. Data came from immunoSEQ multiplex PCR; TCRdb stores just in-frame clones and leaves some out. In the table there are over 250,000 clones, 88% of which are singletons. Material: PBMCs or T cells enriched from blood (not recorded which). These TCRs come from a woman aged 55-70 years in a cohort exposed to, infected with or recovered from COVID-19 (not recorded which).

The chain couples TRBV28 to TRBJ1-1; 10 bases agree with TRBD1. V lost 4 bases, J lost 1 base, and 6 bases stayed unmatched. This CDR3 is 16 amino acids long. CDR1 and CDR2 from the germline V gene are MDHEN and SYDVKM. The CDR3 sequence: CASSSQTGGPNTEAFF. In nucleotides, the CDR3 is TGTGCCAGCAGTTCACAGACAGGGGGCCCGAACACTGAAGCTTTCTTT.

The CDR3 region is CASSFLGGGYTF. The DNA of the CDR3 is TGTGCCAGCAGTTTTCTAGGGGGAGGCTACACCTTC. The chain couples TRBV28 to TRBJ1-2, with D possibly matching TRBD1 (6 bases). Germline values: CDR1 MDHEN, CDR2 SYDVKM. V was pared by 3 bases and J by 8 bases, with 10 bases between. CDR3 length equals 12 residues.

The chain employs TRBV6-2 or TRBV6-3 and TRBJ1-5; D unresolved. CDR3 length: 15 residues. V was cut by 4 bases and J by 0 bases, with 10 bases left in between. Germline V gene lookup returns CDR1 MNHEY and CDR2 SVGEGT. The CDR3 nucleotides are TGTGCCAGCAGTTTTTCGGGAGATAGCAATCAGCCCCAGCATTTT. This encodes CASSFSGDSNQPQHF.

The chain recombines TRBV4-2 with TRBJ2-6; 16 bases are shared with TRBD2. The V segment lost 1 base and the J segment 2 bases; nucleotides outside the gene matches: 8. The CDR3 is 21 residues long. Germline values: CDR1 LGHNA, CDR2 YNFKEQ. CDR3 sequence: CASSQVGLAGGSRAGANVLTF. CDR3 DNA sequence: TGTGCCAGCAGCCAAGTGGGACTAGCGGGAGGGAGCAGGGCTGGGGCCAACGTCCTGACTTTC.

The J gene is TRBJ2-1, the V gene TRBV7-3; TRBD1 agrees at 9 bases. CDR3 length: 17 amino acids. The ends lost 5 bases at V and 10 bases at J; junction bases unmatched: 18. Germline CDR1 reads SGHTA; CDR2 reads FQGTGA. The CDR3 reads CASSRQSPGTGNGEQFF. The CDR3 bases are TGTGCCAGCAGCCGCCAAAGTCCCGGGACAGGGAATGGGGAGCAGTTCTTC.

The chain has TRBV5-1 and TRBJ2-3; D perhaps matches TRBD2 (6 bases). Germline CDR1 and CDR2: SGHRS and YFSETQ. The CDR3 has 16 residues. V was cut by 2 bases and J by 1 base, with 14 bases left in between. The CDR3 region is CASSFGEVLRTDTQYF. In DNA, the CDR3 is TGCGCCAGCAGCTTCGGGGAGGTCCTCCGCACAGATACGCAGTATTTT.

This chain connects TRBV7-9 to TRBJ2-7; D is perhaps TRBD1 (6 bases). Germline-derived CDR1 and CDR2 are SEHNR and FQNEAQ (reference sequence). This CDR3 contains 15 residues. Trimming cost V 4 bases and J 1 base, with 14 bases left between them. The CDR3, as DNA: TGTGCCAGCAGCTCTCACGGACAGATTTCCTACGAGCAGTACTTC. Translation gives CASSSHGQISYEQYF. Full variable domain (missing parts from reference TRBV7-9 and TRBJ2-7): DTGVSQNPRHKITKRGQNVTFRCDPISEHNRLYWYRQTLGQGPEFLTYFQNEAQLEKSRLLSDRFSAERPKGSFSTLEIQRTEQGDSAMYLCASSSHGQISYEQYFGPGTRLTVT.

J is TRBJ1-6 and V is TRBV2, with 8 positions matching TRBD1. In germline, CDR1 is SNHLY, CDR2 FYNNEI. J was trimmed by 16 bases and V by 6 bases; bases with no gene match: 8. The CDR3 is 12 amino acids. For the CDR3, the DNA is TGTGCCAGCAGAGTGGACAGGGCCCGTCTCCACTTT. Protein: CASRVDRARLHF.

This clone was seen a handful of times. The rearrangement uses TRBV5-1 and TRBJ2-1, with 13 bases lining up with TRBD2. V lost 4 bases and J lost 5; bases outside the gene matches: 3. Germline values: CDR1 SGHRS, CDR2 YFSETQ. The length of the CDR3 is 15 residues. This CDR3 reads CASSTGTSGNNEQFF. The CDR3 nucleotides read TGCGCCAGCAGCACCGGGACTAGCGGGAACAATGAGCAGTTCTTC. Variable domain in full (rest from reference TRBV5-1 and TRBJ2-1): KAGVTQTPRYLIKTRGQQVTLSCSPISGHRSVSWYQQTPGQGLQFLFEYFSETQRNKGNFPGRFSGRQFSNSRSEMNVSTLELGDSALYLCASSTGTSGNNEQFFGPGTRLTVL.

This clone was detected a few times. The same CDR3 can be traced to other DNA sequences in this sample. The chain employs TRBV18 and TRBJ2-5; no clear D gene. CDR1 is KGHSH and CDR2 is LQKENI in the germline V gene. Trimming left V 3 bases short and J 1 base short, with 3 bases between. The CDR3 has 12 residues. The CDR3, as DNA: TGTGCCAGCTCACCCCTCCAAGAGACCCAGTACTTC. Its translation is CASSPLQETQYF.

There are a few counts of this clone. The V and J genes are TRBV5-4 and TRBJ2-7, with TRBD2 matching 10 bases. This CDR3 has 15 residues. CDR1 SGHNT and CDR2 YYREEE come from the germline V gene (reference sequence). The V gene end was trimmed by 1 base and the J gene end by 1 base; junction bases not matched to a gene: 2. This chain's CDR3 is CASSLSSGRSYEQYF. The DNA for the CDR3 is TGTGCCAGCAGCTTGTCTAGCGGGAGATCCTACGAGCAGTACTTC.

The rearrangement joins TRBV28 to TRBJ2-7, with 7 positions matching TRBD1. Germline V gene data show CDR1 as MDHEN and CDR2 as SYDVKM. CDR3 length: 12 amino acids. J gave up 2 bases and V 10 bases, and 5 bases lay outside the gene matches. In nucleotides, the CDR3 is TGTGCCACGACAGGGACCCCCTACGAGCAGTACTTC. It is translated as CATTGTPYEQYF.

This clone was counted a single time. In DNA, the CDR3 is TGTGCCAGCAGCTTGTGGGAGCACTCGGGCTACGAGCAGTACTTC. This gives the protein CASSLWEHSGYEQYF. The chain couples TRBV7-9 to TRBJ2-7, with D possibly being TRBD2 (5 bases). This CDR3 is 15 amino acids long. Germline CDR1 reads SEHNR; CDR2 reads FQNEAQ (reference sequence). Deletions cut 3 bases from V and 3 bases from J, with 15 bases between. Based on the CDR3 plus reference TRBV7-9 and TRBJ2-7, the full variable domain is DTGVSQNPRHKITKRGQNVTFRCDPISEHNRLYWYRQTLGQGPEFLTYFQNEAQLEKSRLLSDRFSAERPKGSFSTLEIQRTEQGDSAMYLCASSLWEHSGYEQYFGPGTRLTVT.

The rearrangement links TRBV5-1 to TRBJ2-5; D possibly corresponds to TRBD2 (6 bases). V lost 3 bases to trimming and J lost 1 base, with 10 bases between them. The CDR3 spans 14 residues. Germline-derived CDR1 and CDR2 are SGHRS and YFSETQ. CDR3 residues: CASSYPGSQETQYF. CDR3 sequence (DNA): TGCGCCAGCAGCTATCCCGGGAGCCAAGAGACCCAGTACTTC.

The chain links TRBV2 to TRBJ1-1; D gene uncertain. The CDR3 covers 13 residues. The germline V and J ends were trimmed by 5 bases and 4 bases, with 11 bases remaining between them. CDR1 and CDR2 from the germline V gene are SNHLY and FYNNEI. Here the CDR3 reads CASSPTWSTEAFF. The CDR3 coding sequence is TGTGCCAGCAGTCCAACTTGGAGCACTGAAGCTTTCTTT.

In nucleotides, the CDR3 is TGTGCCAGCTCAGCTCGGGGACTAGCGGGAGGGCCACCCTTTGACAATGAGCAGTTCTTC. It encodes CASSARGLAGGPPFDNEQFF. The J gene is TRBJ2-1, the V gene TRBV21-1; the table's D gene call, TRBD2, was not cross checked with the DNA. TRBV21-1 is classified as a pseudogene. The CDR3 is 20 residues long.

The rearrangement uses TRBV19 and TRBJ1-1; D call uncertain. V lost 6 bases, J lost 8 bases, and 10 bases lay in between. Germline assignment: CDR1 LNHDA and CDR2 SQIVND (reference sequence). The CDR3 runs to 11 residues. In DNA form, the CDR3 reads TGTGCCAGTAGCGCTCACAACGAAGCTTTCTTT. This gives the protein CASSAHNEAFF. Combining the CDR3 with reference TRBV19 and TRBJ1-1 gives the whole variable domain DGGITQSPKYLFRKEGQNVTLSCEQNLNHDAMYWYRQDPGQGLRLIYYSQIVNDFQKGDIAEGYSVSREKKESFPLTVTSAQKNPTAFYLCASSAHNEAFFGQGTRLTVV.